Described below is a single T cell receptor beta chain sequence and its context. Trimming took 6 bases from V and 3 from J; bases not matched to a gene: 5. The CDR3 is made up of 14 amino acids. Looked up from germline, CDR1 is MNHEY and CDR2 is SMNVEV (reference sequence). The data stem from a study of blood T cell repertoires in COVID-19. Some clones are missing from TCRdb's copy, which holds only in-frame ones; the method was immunoSEQ multiplex PCR. The sample comprises around 200,000 clones, approximately 84% of which are singletons, and 1.5% to 2% rests with the top ten. The sequence was obtained from a man aged 35 to 55 with active or convalescent COVID-19. The rearrangement links TRBV27 to TRBJ2-7; 10 bases align to TRBD1. The specimen was peripheral blood. The CDR3 reads CASRLTGGIYEQYF. CDR3 DNA: TGTGCCAGCAGACTGACAGGGGGCATCTACGAGCAGTACTTC.